The 5 T cell receptor beta chains given below trace back to one sample, sequenced in a study of blood T cell repertoires in COVID-19 (dated by TCRdb to 2019 to 2021). The library was generated by the immunoSEQ multiplex PCR assay. TCRdb carries this immuneACCESS record with in-frame sequences only. Its versions omit some clonotypes, under half of them owing to an unresolved V gene in the studies checked, with the rest unexplained. The sample contains about 260,000 clones, about 87% of them found a single time. The ten largest clones capture about 1.6% of the sample. Sequencing was carried out using peripheral blood. The receptors originated from a woman aged 40-49 years who had recovered from COVID-19.

This rearrangement joins TRBV5-6 to TRBJ2-7, with 8 bases fitting TRBD1. The V and J ends lost 5 bases and 4 bases, in that order; junction bases with no gene match: 8. Germline V gene data show CDR1 as SGHDT and CDR2 as YYEEEE. The CDR3 runs to 14 residues. The CDR3, as DNA: TGTGCCAGCAGACTAAGGACAGGGTCGTACGAGCAGTACTTC. Its translation: CASRLRTGSYEQYF.

This clone was picked up one time. The chain couples TRBV19 to TRBJ1-2; D may be TRBD1 (5 bases). V shed 3 bases and J shed 4 bases, with 9 bases lying between them. CDR3 length equals 13 residues. Germline V gene sequence: CDR1 LNHDA, CDR2 SQIVND (reference sequence). CDR3: CASSIVGGYGYTF. Here the CDR3 DNA reads TGTGCCAGTAGTATCGTCGGGGGCTATGGCTACACCTTC. The complete variable domain, with remaining parts taken from reference TRBV19 and TRBJ1-2, reads DGGITQSPKYLFRKEGQNVTLSCEQNLNHDAMYWYRQDPGQGLRLIYYSQIVNDFQKGDIAEGYSVSREKKESFPLTVTSAQKNPTAFYLCASSIVGGYGYTFGSGTRLTVV.

CDR3 in DNA: TGCGCCAGCAGCCCGGCCGGGACAGGGGGCGCATCGACAGGCTACACCTTC. This sequence encodes CASSPAGTGGASTGYTF. This sequence joins TRBV5-1 and TRBJ1-2; 12 bases are a match to TRBD1. The junction had 15 bases not matched to a gene; V was cut back by 4 bases and J by 8 bases. This CDR3 is built from 17 residues. In germline, CDR1 is SGHRS, CDR2 YFSETQ.

The chain recombines TRBV5-1 with TRBJ2-5; D may be TRBD1 (6 bases). Trimming stripped 2 bases from V and 5 bases from J, with 7 bases between. Germline CDR1 and CDR2: SGHRS and YFSETQ. The CDR3 sequence is 12 residues long. CDR3 region: CASSFDRETQYF. The CDR3 DNA follows: TGCGCCAGCAGCTTTGACAGGGAGACCCAGTACTTC.

This sequence joins TRBV6-2 or TRBV6-3 and TRBJ1-2; possibly TRBD1 for D (5 bases). Trimming took 5 bases from V and 4 from J, leaving 11 bases between them. Germline V lookup: CDR1 MNHEY, CDR2 SVGEGT. The CDR3 contains 13 residues. The CDR3 DNA reads as TGTGCCAGCAGTCCCCAGGGAGGCTATGGCTACACCTTC. Protein product: CASSPQGGYGYTF.